The next 27 T cell receptor beta chains were all read from a single sample in a study of OX40 agonist ivuxolimab in advanced cancers. The repertoire was sequenced with immunoSEQ multiplex PCR; TCRdb's copy has only in-frame clones and lacks some. Of more than 70,000 clones in the sample, roughly nine tenths were seen once. Sample: CD4+ or CD8+ T cells sorted from blood, taken in a trial of the OX40 agonist ivuxolimab. These TCRs come from an adult with an advanced solid tumor such as melanoma, head and neck, liver or kidney cancer.

The chain employs TRBV7-2 and TRBJ2-5, with D hard to call. Germline values: CDR1 SGHTA, CDR2 FQGNSA. V was clipped by 3 bases and J by 2 bases, with 10 bases between them. There are 14 residues in the CDR3. CDR3 loop: CASSLVSVQETQYF. The CDR3 bases are TGTGCCAGCAGCTTGGTATCTGTACAAGAGACCCAGTACTTC. Looking up the rest from reference TRBV7-2 and TRBJ2-5 gives the full variable domain: GAGVSQSPSNKVTEKGKDVELRCDPISGHTALYWYRQSLGQGLEFLIYFQGNSAPDKSGLPSDRFSAERTGGSVSTLTIQRTQQEDSAVYLCASSLVSVQETQYFGPGTRLLVL.

The chain uses TRBV2 and TRBJ2-3, with TRBD2 matching 11 bases. J was trimmed by 4 bases and V by 8 bases; bases with no gene match: 11. The CDR3 is made up of 16 amino acids. CDR1 and CDR2 (germline): SNHLY, FYNNEI. The CDR3 sequence: CASLGGLAGGADTQYF. The CDR3 DNA follows: TGTGCCAGCTTAGGGGGGCTAGCGGGAGGTGCAGATACGCAGTATTTT.

V and J are TRBV5-6 and TRBJ2-7; D ambiguous. Trimming took off 1 base at V and 3 bases at J, with 8 bases between the two ends. The CDR3 runs to 13 residues. The germline V gene encodes CDR1 SGHDT and CDR2 YYEEEE. In nucleotides, the CDR3 is TGTGCCAGCAGCTTGCCCCAGGACTACGAGCAGTACTTC. Protein product: CASSLPQDYEQYF.

The chain joins TRBV25-1 to TRBJ2-3; D may match TRBD1 or TRBD2 (5 bases each). The germline CDR1 and CDR2 sequences are MGHDK and SYGVNS. Trimming took 9 bases from V and 4 from J, leaving 17 bases between them. The CDR3 runs 14 residues. The CDR3 nucleotides are TGTGCCAGTTCCGGGACGGTCAAGGCAGATACGCAGTATTTT. It translates to CASSGTVKADTQYF.

This clone was seen just once. The CDR3 nucleotides are TGTGCCAGCAGTTTTGATCGGTTGGGGGGAGCCATGGGAGGCTACACCTTC. It yields the protein CASSFDRLGGAMGGYTF. The chain is built from TRBV28 and TRBJ1-2; the D gene is possibly TRBD1 (5 bases). Germline V gene lookup returns CDR1 MDHEN and CDR2 SYDVKM. CDR3 length: 17 amino acids. V lost 3 bases, J lost 8 bases, and 25 bases lay in between.

This chain connects TRBV5-1 to TRBJ2-7, with D perhaps TRBD1 (6 bases). The CDR3 runs 12 residues. CDR1 and CDR2 from the germline V gene are SGHRS and YFSETQ. V was clipped by 4 bases and J by 6 bases, with 11 bases between them. This CDR3 is CASSNQGTEQYF. The CDR3 region has the DNA TGCGCCAGCAGCAATCAGGGGACCGAGCAGTACTTC.

The chain employs TRBV30 and TRBJ1-1; tentative D call: TRBD1 (5 bases). The CDR3 is 13 residues long. Trimming removed 2 bases from V and 4 bases from J, with 11 bases in between. CDR1 and CDR2 (germline): GTSNPN, SVGIG (reference sequence). This CDR3 is CAWSSGGVTEAFF. The CDR3 nucleotides read TGTGCCTGGAGTAGTGGGGGAGTCACTGAAGCTTTCTTT.

This rearrangement joins TRBV6-1 to TRBJ2-3; 11 bases match TRBD2. After removal of 7 bases from V and 4 bases from J, the junction contained 7 bases not matched to a gene. From germline, CDR1 is MNHNS and CDR2 SASEGT. The CDR3 loop spans 15 amino acids. CDR3 region: CASTKLAGVADTQYF. The CDR3 coding sequence is TGTGCCAGCACCAAACTAGCGGGAGTCGCAGATACGCAGTATTTT.

The rearrangement joins TRBV5-4 to TRBJ2-5; 7 bases agree with TRBD1. The J call is uncertain, as TRBJ2-7 better fits the DNA end. The CDR3 is 14 amino acids. CDR1 SGHNT and CDR2 YYREEE come from the germline V gene (reference sequence). The CDR3 DNA follows: TGTGCCAGCAGCTTGACACAGGGGTCCTACGAGCAGTACTTC. Residues: CASSLTQGSYEQYF.

This chain uses TRBV19 with TRBJ2-5, with TRBD2 as a possible D gene (6 bases). The germline gives CDR1 LNHDA, CDR2 SQIVND (reference sequence). Trimming removed 4 bases from V and 3 bases from J, with 12 bases in between. This CDR3 spans 14 amino acids. The CDR3 nucleotides read TGTGCCAGTAGTAGATACCAGCGGGAAGAGACCCAGTACTTC. Its protein product is CASSRYQREETQYF.

This chain joins TRBV28 and TRBJ2-1; 11 bases align to TRBD2. V trimming: 5 bases; J trimming: 12 bases; junction bases outside the gene matches: 12. This CDR3 is 15 amino acids long. Germline V gene sequence: CDR1 MDHEN, CDR2 SYDVKM. The CDR3 reads CASSPPTRLAGRQFF. The CDR3 DNA reads TGTGCCAGCAGTCCCCCTACCCGACTAGCGGGGAGGCAGTTCTTC.

The chain employs TRBV10-3 and TRBJ2-7, with 12 bases matching TRBD2. The CDR3 runs to 13 residues. Germline CDR1 is ENHRY and CDR2 is SYGVKD. Trimming took 8 bases from V and 7 from J; bases not matched to a gene: 6. The CDR3 spells CAIAPTSGSEQYF. In nucleotides, the CDR3 is TGTGCCATCGCCCCGACTAGCGGGAGTGAGCAGTACTTC.

This rearrangement joins TRBV28 to TRBJ2-7; a possible D gene is TRBD2 (5 bases). The CDR3 runs 15 residues. Germline values: CDR1 MDHEN, CDR2 SYDVKM. Trimming removed 5 bases at V and 0 bases at J, with 14 bases between. CDR3 sequence reads: CASSQRRTLSYEQYF. The CDR3 coding sequence is TGTGCCAGCAGTCAAAGACGGACTCTCTCCTACGAGCAGTACTTC.

This chain uses TRBV7-9 with TRBJ2-2; 7 nucleotides align to TRBD1. The junction had 6 bases not matched to a gene; V was cut back by 6 bases and J by 5 bases. This CDR3 has 14 amino acids. CDR1 is SEHNR and CDR2 is FQNEAQ in the germline V gene (reference sequence). The CDR3 nucleotides read TGTGCCAGCAGGCGACAGGGTCTTACCGGGGAGCTGTTTTTT. Translated, it gives CASRRQGLTGELFF.

This chain joins TRBV19 and TRBJ1-1; 8 positions agree with TRBD1. In germline, CDR1 is LNHDA, CDR2 SQIVND (reference sequence). This CDR3 is 14 amino acids long. With 9 bases clipped from V and 4 bases from J, the junction kept 10 bases outside the gene matches. The CDR3 spells CASRTGRLSTEAFF. In DNA, the CDR3 is TGTGCCAGCCGGACAGGGAGGTTAAGCACTGAAGCTTTCTTT.

This clone was detected only a few times. V and J are TRBV19 and TRBJ2-2; 7 bases match TRBD2. Germline CDR1 LNHDA, CDR2 SQIVND (reference sequence). The CDR3 length is 14 residues. With V trimmed by 8 bases and J by 3 bases, 6 bases remained unmatched. CDR3 loop: CASRGRADTGELFF. The CDR3 nucleotides are TGTGCCAGTCGGGGGAGGGCTGACACCGGGGAGCTGTTTTTT. The full variable domain, completed using reference TRBV19 and TRBJ2-2, is DGGITQSPKYLFRKEGQNVTLSCEQNLNHDAMYWYRQDPGQGLRLIYYSQIVNDFQKGDIAEGYSVSREKKESFPLTVTSAQKNPTAFYLCASRGRADTGELFFGEGSRLTVL.

This clone is a singleton in its sample. The same CDR3 is also encoded by other DNA sequences in this sample. The chain links TRBV6-1 to TRBJ2-2; TRBD1 aligns across 7 bases. Germline assignment: CDR1 MNHNS and CDR2 SASEGT. Trimming took 8 bases from V and 3 from J; bases not matched to a gene: 6. The CDR3 has 14 amino acids. Here the CDR3 reads CASGGQRDTGELFF. CDR3 sequence (DNA): TGTGCCAGCGGGGGACAGAGAGACACCGGGGAGCTGTTTTTT.

The chain has TRBV7-2 and TRBJ2-7; 10 bases line up with TRBD2. Germline V gives CDR1 SGHTA, CDR2 FQGNSA. The junction had 3 bases not matched to a gene; V was cut back by 2 bases and J by 5 bases. The CDR3 covers 14 residues. CDR3 protein: CASSLRLAGDEQYF. As DNA, the CDR3 is TGTGCCAGCAGCTTACGCCTAGCGGGAGACGAGCAGTACTTC.

The CDR3 DNA sequence: TGTGCCAGCAGTCCCAGGACGTGGGAAAAACTGTTTTTT. Its protein is CASSPRTWEKLFF. The chain recombines TRBV2 with TRBJ1-4; D not resolved. The germline V gene encodes CDR1 SNHLY and CDR2 FYNNEI. Deletions cut 5 bases from V and 8 bases from J, with 12 bases between. The CDR3 sequence is 13 residues long.

This chain joins TRBV28 and TRBJ2-1, with D possibly TRBD2 on 6 matching bases. This CDR3 comprises 15 residues. V gave up 6 bases and J gave up 2 bases, with 14 bases separating them. In germline, CDR1 is MDHEN, CDR2 SYDVKM. CDR3 in amino acids: CASRGFGGTYNEQFF. The CDR3 nucleotides are TGTGCCAGCAGAGGCTTCGGAGGGACCTACAATGAGCAGTTCTTC.

V usage is TRBV19 and J usage is TRBJ2-3; 10 bases are a match to TRBD2. V shed 5 bases and J 6 bases; nucleotides not matched to a gene: 8. This CDR3 is 15 amino acids long. In germline, CDR1 is LNHDA, CDR2 SQIVND (reference sequence). The CDR3 here is CASSAWTSGVDTQYF. The CDR3, as DNA: TGTGCCAGTAGTGCATGGACTAGCGGAGTGGATACGCAGTATTTT.

The chain carries TRBV28 and TRBJ2-1; the D gene is possibly TRBD1 (5 bases). This CDR3 is 14 amino acids long. Trimming removed 2 bases at V and 3 bases at J, with 8 bases between. CDR1 is MDHEN, CDR2 SYDVKM, per germline. The chain's CDR3 is CASSLTGRYNEQFF. The CDR3 nucleotides read TGTGCCAGCAGTTTAACAGGTCGCTACAATGAGCAGTTCTTC.

The DNA of the CDR3 is TGTGCCAGCAGCTTCCGTTATCACACGATCAACACTGAAGCTTTCTTT. Amino acids: CASSFRYHTINTEAFF. This chain connects TRBV5-5 to TRBJ1-1; D remains unclear. Germline V lookup: CDR1 SGHKS, CDR2 YYEKEE (reference sequence). V was pared by 2 bases and J by 2 bases, with 16 bases between. The CDR3 covers 16 residues.

This rearrangement joins TRBV4-1 to TRBJ2-3; 14 positions match TRBD2. V lost 4 bases and J lost 3; bases outside the gene matches: 6. Germline values: CDR1 MGHRA, CDR2 YSYEKL. The CDR3 has 17 residues. CDR3 sequence (DNA): TGCGCCAGCAGCCCGCGAGGGACTAGCGGGAGTACAGATACGCAGTATTTT. Protein product: CASSPRGTSGSTDTQYF.

The J gene is TRBJ1-1, the V gene TRBV2; D is unresolved. Germline V gene sequence: CDR1 SNHLY, CDR2 FYNNEI. Between the trimmed V and J ends, which lost 5 bases and 5 bases, there was a span of 15 bases. This CDR3 has 14 amino acids. The CDR3 nucleotides are TGTGCCAGCAGTTGGACCGCCTCGAGAACTGAAGCTTTCTTT. Amino acids: CASSWTASRTEAFF. Complete variable domain (other parts from reference TRBV2 and TRBJ1-1): EPEVTQTPSHQVTQMGQEVILRCVPISNHLYFYWYRQILGQKVEFLVSFYNNEISEKSEIFDDQFSVERPDGSNFTLKIRSTKLEDSAMYFCASSWTASRTEAFFGQGTRLTVV.

In nucleotides, the CDR3 is TGTGCCAGCAGCTTGGACCCAACTATTACGGAGACCCAGTACTTC. It codes for CASSLDPTITETQYF. The genes are TRBV5-4 and TRBJ2-5; D gene uncertain. This CDR3 contains 15 residues. Trimming removed 0 bases at V and 5 bases at J, with 14 bases between. Germline V gene lookup returns CDR1 SGHNT and CDR2 YYREEE (reference sequence).

This clone was detected only once. V is TRBV4-3 and J is TRBJ2-7, with TRBD1 matching 9 bases. The CDR3 is made up of 17 amino acids. Germline CDR1 LGHNA, CDR2 YSLEER. J gave up 4 bases and V 1 base, and 11 bases lay outside the gene matches. The CDR3 region is CASSQGGPGTGPYEQYF. In DNA, the CDR3 is TGCGCCAGCAGCCAAGGGGGCCCCGGGACAGGGCCTTACGAGCAGTACTTC.